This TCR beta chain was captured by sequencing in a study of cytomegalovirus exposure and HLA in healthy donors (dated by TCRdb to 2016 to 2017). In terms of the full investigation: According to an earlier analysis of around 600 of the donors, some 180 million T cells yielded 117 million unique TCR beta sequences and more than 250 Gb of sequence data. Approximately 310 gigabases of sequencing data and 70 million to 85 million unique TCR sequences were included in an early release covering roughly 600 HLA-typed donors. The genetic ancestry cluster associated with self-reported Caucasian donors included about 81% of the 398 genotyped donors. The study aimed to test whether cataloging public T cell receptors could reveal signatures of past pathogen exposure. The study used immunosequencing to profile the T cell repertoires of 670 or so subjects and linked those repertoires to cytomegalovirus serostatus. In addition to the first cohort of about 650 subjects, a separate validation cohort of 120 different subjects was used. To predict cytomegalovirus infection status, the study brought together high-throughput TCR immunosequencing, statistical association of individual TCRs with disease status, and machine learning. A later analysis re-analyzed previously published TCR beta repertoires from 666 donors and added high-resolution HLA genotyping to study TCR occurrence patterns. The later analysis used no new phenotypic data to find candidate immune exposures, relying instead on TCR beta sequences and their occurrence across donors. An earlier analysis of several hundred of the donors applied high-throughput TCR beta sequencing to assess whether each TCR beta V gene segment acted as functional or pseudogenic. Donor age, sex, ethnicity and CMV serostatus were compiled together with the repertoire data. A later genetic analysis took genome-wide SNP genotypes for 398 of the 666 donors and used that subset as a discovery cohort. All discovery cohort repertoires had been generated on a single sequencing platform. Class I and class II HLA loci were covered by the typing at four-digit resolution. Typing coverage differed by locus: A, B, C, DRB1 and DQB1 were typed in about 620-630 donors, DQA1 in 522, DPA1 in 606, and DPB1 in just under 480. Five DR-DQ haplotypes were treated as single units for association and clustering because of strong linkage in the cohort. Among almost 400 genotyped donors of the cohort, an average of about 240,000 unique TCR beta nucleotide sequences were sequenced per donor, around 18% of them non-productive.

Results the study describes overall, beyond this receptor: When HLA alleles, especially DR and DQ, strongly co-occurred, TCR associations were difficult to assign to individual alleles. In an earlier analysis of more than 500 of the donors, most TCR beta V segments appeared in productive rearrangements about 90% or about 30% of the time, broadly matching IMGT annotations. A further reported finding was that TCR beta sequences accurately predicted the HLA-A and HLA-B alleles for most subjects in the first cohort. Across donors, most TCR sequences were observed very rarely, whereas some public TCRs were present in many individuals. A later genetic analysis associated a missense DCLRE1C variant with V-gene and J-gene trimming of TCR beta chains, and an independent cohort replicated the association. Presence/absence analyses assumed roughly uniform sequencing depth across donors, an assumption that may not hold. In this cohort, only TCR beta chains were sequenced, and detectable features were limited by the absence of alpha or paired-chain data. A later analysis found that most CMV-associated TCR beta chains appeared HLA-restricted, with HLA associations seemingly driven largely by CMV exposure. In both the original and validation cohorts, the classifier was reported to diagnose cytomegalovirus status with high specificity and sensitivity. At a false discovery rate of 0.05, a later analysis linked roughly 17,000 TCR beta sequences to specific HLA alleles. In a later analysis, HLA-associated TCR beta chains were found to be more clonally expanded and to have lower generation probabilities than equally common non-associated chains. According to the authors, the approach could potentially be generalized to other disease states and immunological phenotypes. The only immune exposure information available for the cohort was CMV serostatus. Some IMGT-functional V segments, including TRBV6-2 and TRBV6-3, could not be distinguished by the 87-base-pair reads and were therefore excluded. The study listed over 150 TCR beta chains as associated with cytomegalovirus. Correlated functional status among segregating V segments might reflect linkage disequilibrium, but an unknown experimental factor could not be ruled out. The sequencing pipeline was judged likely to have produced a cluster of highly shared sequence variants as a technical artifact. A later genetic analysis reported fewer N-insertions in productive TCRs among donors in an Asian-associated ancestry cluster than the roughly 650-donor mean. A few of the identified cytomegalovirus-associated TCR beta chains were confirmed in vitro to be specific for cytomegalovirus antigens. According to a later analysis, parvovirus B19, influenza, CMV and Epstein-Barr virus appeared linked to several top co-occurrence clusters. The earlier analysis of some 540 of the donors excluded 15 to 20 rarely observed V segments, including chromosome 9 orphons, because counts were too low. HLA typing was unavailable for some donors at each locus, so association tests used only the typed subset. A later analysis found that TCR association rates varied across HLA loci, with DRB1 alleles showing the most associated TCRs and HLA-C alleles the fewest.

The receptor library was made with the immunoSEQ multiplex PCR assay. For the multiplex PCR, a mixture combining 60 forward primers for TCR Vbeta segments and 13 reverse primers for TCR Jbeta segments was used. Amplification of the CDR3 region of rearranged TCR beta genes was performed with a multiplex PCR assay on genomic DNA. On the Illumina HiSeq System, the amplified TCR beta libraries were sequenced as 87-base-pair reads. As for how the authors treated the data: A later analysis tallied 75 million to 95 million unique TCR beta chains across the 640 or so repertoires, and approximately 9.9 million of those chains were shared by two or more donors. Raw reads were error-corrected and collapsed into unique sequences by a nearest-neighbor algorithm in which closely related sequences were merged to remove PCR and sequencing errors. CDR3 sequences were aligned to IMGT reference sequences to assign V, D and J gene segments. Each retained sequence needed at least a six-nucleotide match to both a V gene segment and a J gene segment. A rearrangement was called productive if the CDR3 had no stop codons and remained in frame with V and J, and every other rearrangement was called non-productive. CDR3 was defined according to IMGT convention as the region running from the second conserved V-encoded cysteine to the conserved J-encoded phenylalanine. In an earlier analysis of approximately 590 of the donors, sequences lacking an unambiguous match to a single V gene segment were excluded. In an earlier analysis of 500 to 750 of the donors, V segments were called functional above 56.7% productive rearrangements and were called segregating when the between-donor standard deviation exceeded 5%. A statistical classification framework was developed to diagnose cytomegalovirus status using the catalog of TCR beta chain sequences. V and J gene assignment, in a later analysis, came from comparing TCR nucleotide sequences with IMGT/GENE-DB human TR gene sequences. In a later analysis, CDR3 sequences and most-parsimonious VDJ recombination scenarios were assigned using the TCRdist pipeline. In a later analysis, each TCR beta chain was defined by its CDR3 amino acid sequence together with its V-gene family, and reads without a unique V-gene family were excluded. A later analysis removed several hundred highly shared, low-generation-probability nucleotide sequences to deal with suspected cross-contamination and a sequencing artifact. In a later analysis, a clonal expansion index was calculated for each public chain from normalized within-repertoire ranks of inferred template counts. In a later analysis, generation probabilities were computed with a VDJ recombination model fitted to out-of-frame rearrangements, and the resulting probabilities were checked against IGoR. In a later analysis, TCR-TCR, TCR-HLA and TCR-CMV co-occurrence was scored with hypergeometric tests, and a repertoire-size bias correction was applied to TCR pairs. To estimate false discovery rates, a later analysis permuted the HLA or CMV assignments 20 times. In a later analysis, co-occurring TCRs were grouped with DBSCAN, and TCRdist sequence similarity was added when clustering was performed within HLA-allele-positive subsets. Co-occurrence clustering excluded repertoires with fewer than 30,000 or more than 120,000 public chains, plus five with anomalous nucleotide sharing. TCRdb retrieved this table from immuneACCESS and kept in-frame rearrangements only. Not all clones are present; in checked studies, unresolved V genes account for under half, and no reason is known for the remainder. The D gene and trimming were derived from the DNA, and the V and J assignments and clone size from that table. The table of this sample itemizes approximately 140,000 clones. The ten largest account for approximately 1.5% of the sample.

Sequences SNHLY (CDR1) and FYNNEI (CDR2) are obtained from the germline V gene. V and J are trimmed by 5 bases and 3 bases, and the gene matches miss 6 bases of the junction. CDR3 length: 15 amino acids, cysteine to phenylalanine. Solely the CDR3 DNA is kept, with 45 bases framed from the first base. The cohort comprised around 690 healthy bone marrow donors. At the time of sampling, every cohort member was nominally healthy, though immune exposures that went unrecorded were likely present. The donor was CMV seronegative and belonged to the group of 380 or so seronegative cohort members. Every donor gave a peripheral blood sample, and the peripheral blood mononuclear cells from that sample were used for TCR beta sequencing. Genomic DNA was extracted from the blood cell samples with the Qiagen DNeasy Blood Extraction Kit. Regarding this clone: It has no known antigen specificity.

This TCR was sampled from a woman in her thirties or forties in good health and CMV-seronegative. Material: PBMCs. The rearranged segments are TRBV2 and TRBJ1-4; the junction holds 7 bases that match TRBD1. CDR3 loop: CASSPDRDSNEKLFF. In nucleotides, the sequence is TGTGCCAGCAGTCCCGACAGGGACTCTAATGAAAAACTGTTTTTT.